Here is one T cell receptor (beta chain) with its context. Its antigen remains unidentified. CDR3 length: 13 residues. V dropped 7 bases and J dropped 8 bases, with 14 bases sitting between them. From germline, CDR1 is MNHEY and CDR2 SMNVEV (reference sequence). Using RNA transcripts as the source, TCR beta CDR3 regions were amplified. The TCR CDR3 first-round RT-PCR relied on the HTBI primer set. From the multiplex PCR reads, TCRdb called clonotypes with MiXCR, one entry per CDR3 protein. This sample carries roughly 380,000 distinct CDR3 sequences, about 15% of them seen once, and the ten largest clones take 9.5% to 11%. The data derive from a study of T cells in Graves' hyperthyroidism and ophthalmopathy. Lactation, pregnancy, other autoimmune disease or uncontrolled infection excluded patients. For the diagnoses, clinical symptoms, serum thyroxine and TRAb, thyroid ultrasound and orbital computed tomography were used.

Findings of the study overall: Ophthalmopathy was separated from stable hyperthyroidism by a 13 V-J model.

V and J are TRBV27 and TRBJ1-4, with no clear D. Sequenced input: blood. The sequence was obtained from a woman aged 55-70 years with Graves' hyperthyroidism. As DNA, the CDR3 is TGTGCCAGCACCGATCGGGGAGGGGAAAAACTGTTTTTT. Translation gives CASTDRGGEKLFF.